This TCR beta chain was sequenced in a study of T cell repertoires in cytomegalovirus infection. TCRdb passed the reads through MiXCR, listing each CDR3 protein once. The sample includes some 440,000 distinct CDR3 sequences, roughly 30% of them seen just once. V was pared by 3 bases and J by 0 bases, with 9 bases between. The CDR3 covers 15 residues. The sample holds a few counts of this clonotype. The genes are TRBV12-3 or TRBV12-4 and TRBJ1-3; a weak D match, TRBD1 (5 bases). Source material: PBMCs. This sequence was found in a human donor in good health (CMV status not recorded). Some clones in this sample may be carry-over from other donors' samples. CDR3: CASSFDSLSGNTIYF. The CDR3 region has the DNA TGTGCCAGCAGTTTCGACAGTCTCTCTGGAAACACCATATATTTT.